Given below is one T cell receptor beta chain in context. Its specificity is unknown. The source of the sample is a study of radiotherapy plus CTLA-4 blockade in lung cancer. Study-level findings and limits: The study found tumor-derived TCR clones expanded in blood after radiotherapy plus ipilimumab. Best predicting response, reportedly, were early blood T cell clone dynamics, with interferon-beta.

Profiled with immunoSEQ multiplex PCR; TCRdb holds only in-frame clones, not every one. Seen here are 53,000 or so clones, roughly 90% observed once, and the top ten hold approximately 7.8%. Those patients who had chemo-refractory metastatic non-small-cell lung cancer were given focal radiation along with CTLA-4 blockade through ipilimumab. CDR1 and CDR2 (germline): LNHNV, YYDKDF (reference sequence). The CDR3 is made up of 14 amino acids. The germline V and J ends were trimmed by 1 base and 10 bases, with 11 bases remaining between them. The TCR sequence derives from a human donor with non-small cell lung cancer whose response to radiotherapy plus ipilimumab could not be evaluated. The gene calls are TRBV15 and TRBJ1-6; D might be TRBD1 (5 bases). Sequencing used peripheral blood, obtained from a patient treated with radiotherapy plus ipilimumab. The CDR3 protein is CATSRAGGGSPLHF. The DNA for the CDR3 is TGTGCCACCAGCAGAGCGGGGGGAGGGTCACCCCTCCACTTT.